The clone carrying this T cell receptor (beta chain) was seen a few times. This sample was included in a study of human T cells and chemical hapten exposure. Across the whole study: The variation in per-sample TCR yields arose mainly from small differences in pooled library volumes.

Blood, whole and unfractionated, served as the source for total RNA extraction. TCRdb ran MiXCR on the 5' RACE reads and lists one entry per CDR3 protein. This sample carries approximately 110,000 distinct CDR3 sequences, roughly a fifth of them seen once, and the ten largest clones take 2.5% to 3%. Germline V gene data show CDR1 as SGHAT and CDR2 as FQNNGV. The V gene end was trimmed by 6 bases and the J gene end by 0 bases; junction bases not matched to a gene: 8. The CDR3 has 16 residues. V gene TRBV11-2 combines with J gene TRBJ1-2; 9 positions agree with TRBD1. This TCR was sampled from a human donor in good health. Written as DNA, the CDR3 is TGTGCCAGCAGTCCCCGGACAGGGGCGACTAACTATGGCTACACCTTC. Its protein product is CASSPRTGATNYGYTF.